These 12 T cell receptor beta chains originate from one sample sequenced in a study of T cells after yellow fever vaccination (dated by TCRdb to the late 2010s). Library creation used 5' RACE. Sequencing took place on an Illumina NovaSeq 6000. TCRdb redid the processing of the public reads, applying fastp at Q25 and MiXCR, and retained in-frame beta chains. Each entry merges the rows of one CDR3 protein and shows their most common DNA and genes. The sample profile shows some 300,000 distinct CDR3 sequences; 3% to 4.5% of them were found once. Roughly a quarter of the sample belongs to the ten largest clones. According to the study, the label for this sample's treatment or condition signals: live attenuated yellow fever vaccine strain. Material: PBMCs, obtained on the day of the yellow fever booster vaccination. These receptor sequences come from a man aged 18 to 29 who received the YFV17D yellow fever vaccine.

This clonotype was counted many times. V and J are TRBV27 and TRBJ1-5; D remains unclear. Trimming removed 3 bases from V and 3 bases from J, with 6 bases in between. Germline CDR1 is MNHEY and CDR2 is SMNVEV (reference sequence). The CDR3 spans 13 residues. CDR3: CASSFVVNQPQHF. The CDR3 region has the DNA TGTGCCAGCAGTTTTGTGGTCAATCAGCCCCAGCATTTT.

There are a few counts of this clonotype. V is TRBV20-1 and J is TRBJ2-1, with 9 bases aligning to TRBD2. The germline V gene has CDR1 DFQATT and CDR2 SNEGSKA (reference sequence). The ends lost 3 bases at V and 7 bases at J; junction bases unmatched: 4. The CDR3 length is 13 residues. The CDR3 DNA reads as TGCAGTGCTAGTCTAGCGGGGACGAATGAGCAGTTCTTC. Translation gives CSASLAGTNEQFF.

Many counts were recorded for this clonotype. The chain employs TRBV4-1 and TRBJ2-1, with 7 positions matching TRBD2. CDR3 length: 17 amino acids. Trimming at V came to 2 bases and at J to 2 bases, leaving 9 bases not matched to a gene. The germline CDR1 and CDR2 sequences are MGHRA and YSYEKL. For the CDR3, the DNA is TGCGCCAGCAGCCAATGGGAGAGGAGCGGGGCCTACAATGAGCAGTTCTTC. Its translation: CASSQWERSGAYNEQFF.

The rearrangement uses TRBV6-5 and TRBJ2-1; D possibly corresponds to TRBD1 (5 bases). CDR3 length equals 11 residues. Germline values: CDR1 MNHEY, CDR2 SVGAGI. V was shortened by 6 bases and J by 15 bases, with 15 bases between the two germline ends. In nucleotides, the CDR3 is TGTGCCAGCAGAGCAGGGTCCGCGGTGTTCTTC. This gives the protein CASRAGSAVFF.

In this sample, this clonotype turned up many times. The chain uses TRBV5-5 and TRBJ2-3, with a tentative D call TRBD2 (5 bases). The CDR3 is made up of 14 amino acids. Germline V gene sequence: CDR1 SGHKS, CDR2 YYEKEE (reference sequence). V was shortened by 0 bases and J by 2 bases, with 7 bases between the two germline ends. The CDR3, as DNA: TGTGCCAGCAGCTTGGTGGGAGTCACAGATACGCAGTATTTT. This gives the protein CASSLVGVTDTQYF.

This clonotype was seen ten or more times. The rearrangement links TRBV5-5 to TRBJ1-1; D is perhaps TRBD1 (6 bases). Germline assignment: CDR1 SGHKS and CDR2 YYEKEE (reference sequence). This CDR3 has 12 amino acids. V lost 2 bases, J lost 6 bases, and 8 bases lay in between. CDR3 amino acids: CASSFKGAEAFF. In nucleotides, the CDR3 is TGTGCCAGCAGCTTTAAGGGGGCTGAAGCTTTCTTT.

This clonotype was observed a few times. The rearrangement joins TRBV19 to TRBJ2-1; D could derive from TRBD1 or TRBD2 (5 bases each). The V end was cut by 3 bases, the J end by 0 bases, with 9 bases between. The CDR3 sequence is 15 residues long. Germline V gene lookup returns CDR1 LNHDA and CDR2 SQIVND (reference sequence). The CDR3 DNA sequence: TGTGCCAGTAGTATTGGGACGCCCTCCTACAATGAGCAGTTCTTC. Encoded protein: CASSIGTPSYNEQFF.

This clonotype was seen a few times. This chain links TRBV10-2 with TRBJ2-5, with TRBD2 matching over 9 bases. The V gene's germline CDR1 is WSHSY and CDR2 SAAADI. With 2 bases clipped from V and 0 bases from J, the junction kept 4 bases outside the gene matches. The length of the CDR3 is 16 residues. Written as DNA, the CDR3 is TGCGCCAGCAGTGAGCGTAGCGGGGGTTACCAAGAGACCCAGTACTTC. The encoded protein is CASSERSGGYQETQYF.

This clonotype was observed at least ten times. Here the CDR3 reads CASSPTGGAVYNEQFF. CDR3 in DNA: TGTGCCAGCAGCCCTACGGGGGGGGCGGTCTACAATGAGCAGTTCTTC. This sequence joins TRBV7-3 and TRBJ2-1; 8 positions agree with TRBD2. The CDR3 loop spans 16 amino acids. The V gene end was trimmed by 5 bases and the J gene end by 3 bases; junction bases not matched to a gene: 9. Germline CDR1 SGHTA, CDR2 FQGTGA.

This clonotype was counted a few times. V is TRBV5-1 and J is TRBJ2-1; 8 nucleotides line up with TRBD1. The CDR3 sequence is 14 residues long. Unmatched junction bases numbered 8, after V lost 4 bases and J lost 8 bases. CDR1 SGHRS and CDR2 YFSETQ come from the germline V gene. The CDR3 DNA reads TGCGCCAGCAGCCCCTCCCCGGGACAGGATGAGCAGTTCTTC. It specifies CASSPSPGQDEQFF.

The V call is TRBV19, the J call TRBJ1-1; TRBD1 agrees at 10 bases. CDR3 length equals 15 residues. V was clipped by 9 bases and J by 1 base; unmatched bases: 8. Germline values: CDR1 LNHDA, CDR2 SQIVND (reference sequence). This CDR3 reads CASFDRGRGNTEAFF. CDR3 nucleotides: TGTGCCAGCTTTGACAGGGGGCGGGGGAACACTGAAGCTTTCTTT.

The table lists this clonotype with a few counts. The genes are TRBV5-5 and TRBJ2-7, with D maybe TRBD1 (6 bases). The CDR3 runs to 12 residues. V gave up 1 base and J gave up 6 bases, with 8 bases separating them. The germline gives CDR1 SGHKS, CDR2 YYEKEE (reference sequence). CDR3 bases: TGTGCCAGCAGCTTGCAGGGGCGCGAGCAGTACGTC. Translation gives CASSLQGREQYV.